This T cell receptor (beta chain) was identified in a study of T cells in Graves' hyperthyroidism and ophthalmopathy. RNA transcripts served as the template for amplifying TCR beta CDR3 regions. Using the HTBI primer set, a first-round RT-PCR was run on the TCR CDR3. MiXCR, run by TCRdb on the multiplex PCR reads, gives a single entry per CDR3 protein. The data show 550,000 to 650,000 distinct CDR3 sequences, with 12% to 15% seen just once and roughly 14% held by the top ten. The patients, who ranged from 18 to 65 in age, presented with newly diagnosed hyperthyroidism lasting under 2 months. Worth noting for this clonotype: Its specificity is not known.

The CDR3 is 15 amino acids. Germline assignment: CDR1 MGHRA and CDR2 YSYEKL. V was pared by 1 base and J by 3 bases, with 12 bases between. Study-level points and caveats: Median prediction lead before ophthalmopathy onset was around 7 months with the model.

J is TRBJ2-5 and V is TRBV4-1; the D gene could be TRBD1 or TRBD2 (5 bases each). The source of this sequence is a woman in her 40s with Graves' hyperthyroidism. What was sequenced was blood. The CDR3, as DNA: TGCGCCAGCAGCCAAGCCGGGACCGGGAAAGAGACCCAGTACTTC. Protein: CASSQAGTGKETQYF.